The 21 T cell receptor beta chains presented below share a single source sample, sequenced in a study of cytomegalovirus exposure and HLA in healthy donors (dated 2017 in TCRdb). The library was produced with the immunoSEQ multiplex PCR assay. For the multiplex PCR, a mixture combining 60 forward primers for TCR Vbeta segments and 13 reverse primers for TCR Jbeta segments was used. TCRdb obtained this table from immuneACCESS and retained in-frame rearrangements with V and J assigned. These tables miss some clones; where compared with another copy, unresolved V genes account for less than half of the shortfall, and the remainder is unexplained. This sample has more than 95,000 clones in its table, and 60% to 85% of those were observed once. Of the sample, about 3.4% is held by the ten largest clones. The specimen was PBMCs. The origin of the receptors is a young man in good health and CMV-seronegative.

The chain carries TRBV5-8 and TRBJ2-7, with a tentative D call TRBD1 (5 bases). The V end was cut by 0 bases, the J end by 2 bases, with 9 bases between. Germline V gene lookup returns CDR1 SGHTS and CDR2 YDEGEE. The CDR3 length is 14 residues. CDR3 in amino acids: CASSLGGQAYEQYF. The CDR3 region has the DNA TGTGCCAGCAGCTTGGGGGGCCAGGCCTACGAGCAGTACTTC.

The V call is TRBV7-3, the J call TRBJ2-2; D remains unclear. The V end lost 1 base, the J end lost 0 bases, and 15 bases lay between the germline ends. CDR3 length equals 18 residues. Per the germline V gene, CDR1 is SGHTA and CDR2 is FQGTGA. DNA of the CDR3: TGTGCCAGCAGCTTAAGTAGAGATAGGAGCCCGAACACCGGGGAGCTGTTTTTT. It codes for CASSLSRDRSPNTGELFF.

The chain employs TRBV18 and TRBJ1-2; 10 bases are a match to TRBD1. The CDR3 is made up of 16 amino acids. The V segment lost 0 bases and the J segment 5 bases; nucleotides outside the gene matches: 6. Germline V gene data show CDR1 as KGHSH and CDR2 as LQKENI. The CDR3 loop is CASSPPPGQGGYGYTF. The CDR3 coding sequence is TGTGCCAGCTCACCACCGCCTGGACAGGGGGGATATGGCTACACCTTC.

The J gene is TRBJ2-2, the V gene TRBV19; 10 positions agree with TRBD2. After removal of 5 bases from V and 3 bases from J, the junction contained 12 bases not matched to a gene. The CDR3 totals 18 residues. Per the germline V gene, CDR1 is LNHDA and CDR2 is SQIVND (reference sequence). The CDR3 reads CASSPQTLAGVYTGELFF. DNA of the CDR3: TGTGCCAGTAGTCCCCAAACCCTAGCGGGAGTGTACACCGGGGAGCTGTTTTTT.

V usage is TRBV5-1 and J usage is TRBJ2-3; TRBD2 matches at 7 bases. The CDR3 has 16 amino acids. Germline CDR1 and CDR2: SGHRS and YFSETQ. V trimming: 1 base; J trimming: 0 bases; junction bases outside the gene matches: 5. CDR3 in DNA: TGCGCCAGCAGCTTGAAAAGCGGGACTAGCACAGATACGCAGTATTTT. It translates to CASSLKSGTSTDTQYF.

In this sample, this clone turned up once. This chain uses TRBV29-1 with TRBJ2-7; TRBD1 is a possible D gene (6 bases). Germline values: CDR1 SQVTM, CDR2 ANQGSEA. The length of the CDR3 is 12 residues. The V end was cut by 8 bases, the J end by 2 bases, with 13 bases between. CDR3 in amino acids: CSTSGQTYEQYF. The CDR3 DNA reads TGCAGCACATCGGGACAAACCTACGAGCAGTACTTC.

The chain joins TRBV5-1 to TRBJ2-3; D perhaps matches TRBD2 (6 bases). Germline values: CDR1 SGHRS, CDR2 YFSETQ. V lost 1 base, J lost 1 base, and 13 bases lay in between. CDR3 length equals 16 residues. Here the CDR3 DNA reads TGCGCCAGCAGCTTGACGGGAGTGGAGGGCACAGATACGCAGTATTTT. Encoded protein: CASSLTGVEGTDTQYF.

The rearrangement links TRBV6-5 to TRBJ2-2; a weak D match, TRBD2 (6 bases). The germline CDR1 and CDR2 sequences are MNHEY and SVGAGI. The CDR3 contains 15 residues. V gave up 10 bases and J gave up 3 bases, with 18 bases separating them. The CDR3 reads CATTPGGIYTGELFF. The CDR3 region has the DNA TGTGCCACCACCCCTGGGGGGATTTACACCGGGGAGCTGTTTTTT.

In DNA, the CDR3 is TGTGCCAGCAGCTTAGCGAGACAGGGCGCGGGCTCTGGAAACACCATATATTTT. It yields the protein CASSLARQGAGSGNTIYF. The chain couples TRBV7-6 to TRBJ1-3; 7 nucleotides agree with TRBD1. The V gene end was trimmed by 0 bases and the J gene end by 0 bases; junction bases not matched to a gene: 8. This CDR3 spans 18 amino acids. Germline lookup yields CDR1 SGHVS and CDR2 FNYEAQ.

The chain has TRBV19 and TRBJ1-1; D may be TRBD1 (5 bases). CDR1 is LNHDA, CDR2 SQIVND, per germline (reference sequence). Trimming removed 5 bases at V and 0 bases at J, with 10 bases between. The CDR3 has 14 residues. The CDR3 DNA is TGTGCCAGTAGTCAGACGGGGGTGAACACTGAAGCTTTCTTT. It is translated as CASSQTGVNTEAFF.

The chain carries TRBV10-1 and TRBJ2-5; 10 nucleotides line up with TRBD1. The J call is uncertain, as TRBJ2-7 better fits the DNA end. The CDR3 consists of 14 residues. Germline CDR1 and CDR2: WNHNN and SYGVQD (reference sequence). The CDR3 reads CASSRTGGSYEQYF. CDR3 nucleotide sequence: TGCGCCAGCAGCCGGACAGGGGGCTCCTACGAGCAGTACTTC.

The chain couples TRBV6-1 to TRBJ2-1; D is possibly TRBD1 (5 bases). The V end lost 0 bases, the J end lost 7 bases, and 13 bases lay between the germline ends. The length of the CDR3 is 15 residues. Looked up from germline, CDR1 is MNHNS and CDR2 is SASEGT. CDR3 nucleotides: TGTGCCAGCAGTGAAGCGCTTCAGGGATGGAATGAGCAGTTCTTC. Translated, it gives CASSEALQGWNEQFF.

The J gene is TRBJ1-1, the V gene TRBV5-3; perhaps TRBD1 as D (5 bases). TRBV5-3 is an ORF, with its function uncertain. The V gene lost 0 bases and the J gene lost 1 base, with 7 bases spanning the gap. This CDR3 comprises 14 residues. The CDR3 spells CARSLGQGNTEAFF. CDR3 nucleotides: TGTGCCAGAAGCTTGGGGCAGGGGAACACTGAAGCTTTCTTT.

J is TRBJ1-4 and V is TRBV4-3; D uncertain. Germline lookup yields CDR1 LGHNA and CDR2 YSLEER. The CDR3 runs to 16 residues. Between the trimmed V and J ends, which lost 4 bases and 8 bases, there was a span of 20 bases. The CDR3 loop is CASSRSGNLAGEKLFF. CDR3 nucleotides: TGCGCCAGCAGCCGAAGTGGGAACCTTGCGGGGGAAAAACTGTTTTTT.

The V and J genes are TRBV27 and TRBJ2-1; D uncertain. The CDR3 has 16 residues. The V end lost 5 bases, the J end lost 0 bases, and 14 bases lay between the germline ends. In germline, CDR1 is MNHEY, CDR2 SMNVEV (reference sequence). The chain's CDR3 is CASSLASRRSYNEQFF. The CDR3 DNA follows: TGTGCCAGCAGTCTCGCCTCGCGGCGCTCCTACAATGAGCAGTTCTTC.

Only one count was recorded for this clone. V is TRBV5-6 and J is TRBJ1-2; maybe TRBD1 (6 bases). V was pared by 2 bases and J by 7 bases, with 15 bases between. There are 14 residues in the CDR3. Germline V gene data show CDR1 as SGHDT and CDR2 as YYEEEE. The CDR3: CASSLRGDNGGYTF. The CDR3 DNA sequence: TGTGCCAGCAGCTTACGAGGGGACAACGGTGGCTACACCTTC.

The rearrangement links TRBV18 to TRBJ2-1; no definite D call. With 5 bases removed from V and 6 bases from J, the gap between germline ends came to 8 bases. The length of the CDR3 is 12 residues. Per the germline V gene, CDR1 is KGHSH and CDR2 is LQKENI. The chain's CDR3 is CASSFSSNEQFF. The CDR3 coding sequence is TGTGCCAGCTCATTCTCTAGCAATGAGCAGTTCTTC.

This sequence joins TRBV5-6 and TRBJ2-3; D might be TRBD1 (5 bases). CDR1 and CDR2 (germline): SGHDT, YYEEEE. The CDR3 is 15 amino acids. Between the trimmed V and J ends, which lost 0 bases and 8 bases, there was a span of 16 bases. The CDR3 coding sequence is TGTGCCAGCAGCTTGGTGGGGCCCTCTTTGGGTACGCAGTATTTT. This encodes CASSLVGPSLGTQYF.

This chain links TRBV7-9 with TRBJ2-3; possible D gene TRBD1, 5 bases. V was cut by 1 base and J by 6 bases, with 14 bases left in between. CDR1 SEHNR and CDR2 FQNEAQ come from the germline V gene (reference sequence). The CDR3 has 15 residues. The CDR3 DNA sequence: TGTGCCAGCAGCTTAGGGGGCAGGCCAGAGGATACGCAGTATTTT. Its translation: CASSLGGRPEDTQYF.

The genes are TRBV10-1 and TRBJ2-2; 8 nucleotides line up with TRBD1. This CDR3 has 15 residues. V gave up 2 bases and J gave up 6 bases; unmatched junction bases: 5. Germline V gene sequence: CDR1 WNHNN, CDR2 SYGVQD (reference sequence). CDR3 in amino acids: CASSEIGQGAGELFF. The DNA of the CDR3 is TGCGCCAGCAGTGAGATTGGACAGGGAGCCGGGGAGCTGTTTTTT.

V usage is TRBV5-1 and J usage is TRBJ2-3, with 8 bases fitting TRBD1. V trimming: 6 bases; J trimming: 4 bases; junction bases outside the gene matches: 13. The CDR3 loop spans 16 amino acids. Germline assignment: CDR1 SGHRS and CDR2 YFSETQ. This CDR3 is CASTAPGQAPPDTQYF. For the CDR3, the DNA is TGCGCCAGCACAGCTCCGGGACAGGCCCCTCCAGATACGCAGTATTTT.